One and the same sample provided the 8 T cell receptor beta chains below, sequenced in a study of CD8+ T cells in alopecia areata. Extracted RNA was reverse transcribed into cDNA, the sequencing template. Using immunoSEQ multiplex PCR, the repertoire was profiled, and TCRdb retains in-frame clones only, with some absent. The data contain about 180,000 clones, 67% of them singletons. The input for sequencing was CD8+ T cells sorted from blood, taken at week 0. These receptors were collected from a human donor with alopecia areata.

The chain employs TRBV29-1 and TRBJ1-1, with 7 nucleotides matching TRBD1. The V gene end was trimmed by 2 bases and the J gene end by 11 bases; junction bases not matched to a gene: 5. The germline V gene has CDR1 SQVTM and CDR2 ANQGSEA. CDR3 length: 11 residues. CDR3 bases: TGCAGCGTTGAATACAGGGGAGCCGCTTTCTTT. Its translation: CSVEYRGAAFF.

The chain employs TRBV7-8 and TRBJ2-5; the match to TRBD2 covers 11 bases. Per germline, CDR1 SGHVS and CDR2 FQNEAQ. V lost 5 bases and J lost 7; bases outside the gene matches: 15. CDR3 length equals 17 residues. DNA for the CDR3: TGTGCCAGCAGCCTTAGGCCGGGACTAGCGGTCCAGGGGACCCAGTACTTC. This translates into CASSLRPGLAVQGTQYF.

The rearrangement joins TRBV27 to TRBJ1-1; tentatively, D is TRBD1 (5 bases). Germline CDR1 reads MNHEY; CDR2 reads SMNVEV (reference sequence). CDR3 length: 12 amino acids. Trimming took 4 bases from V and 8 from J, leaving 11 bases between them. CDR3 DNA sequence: TGTGCCAGCAGTTCCGGGGCGCGGGAAGCTTTCTTT. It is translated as CASSSGAREAFF.

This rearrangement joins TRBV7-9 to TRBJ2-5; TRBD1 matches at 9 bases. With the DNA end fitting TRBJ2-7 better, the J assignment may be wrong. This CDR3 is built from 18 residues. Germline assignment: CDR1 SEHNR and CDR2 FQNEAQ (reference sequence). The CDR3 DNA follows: TGTGCCAGCAGCTTAAGTACTGCGGGACAGGGTTTCTCCTACGAGCAGTACTTC. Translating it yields CASSLSTAGQGFSYEQYF.

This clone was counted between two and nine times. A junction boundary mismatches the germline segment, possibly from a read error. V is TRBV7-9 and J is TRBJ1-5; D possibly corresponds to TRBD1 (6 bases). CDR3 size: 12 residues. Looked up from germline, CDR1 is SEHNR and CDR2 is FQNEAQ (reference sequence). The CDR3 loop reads CASSQGGGHMYF. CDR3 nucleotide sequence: TGTGCCAGCAGCCAAGGGGGGGGTCACATGTATTTT.

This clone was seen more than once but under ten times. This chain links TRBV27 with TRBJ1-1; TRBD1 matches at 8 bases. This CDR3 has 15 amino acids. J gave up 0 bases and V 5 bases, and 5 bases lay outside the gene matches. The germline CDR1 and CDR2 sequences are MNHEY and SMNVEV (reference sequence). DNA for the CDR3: TGTGCCAGCAGTCCCCGGACAGGGATGAACACTGAAGCTTTCTTT. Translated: CASSPRTGMNTEAFF.

CDR3 amino acids: CATSRESFINTEAFF. In DNA form, the CDR3 reads TGTGCCACCAGCAGAGAAAGTTTCATCAACACTGAAGCTTTCTTT. The chain has TRBV15 and TRBJ1-1; no definite D call. Germline lookup yields CDR1 LNHNV and CDR2 YYDKDF (reference sequence). This CDR3 is 15 amino acids long. Between the trimmed V and J ends, which lost 0 bases and 2 bases, there was a span of 10 bases.

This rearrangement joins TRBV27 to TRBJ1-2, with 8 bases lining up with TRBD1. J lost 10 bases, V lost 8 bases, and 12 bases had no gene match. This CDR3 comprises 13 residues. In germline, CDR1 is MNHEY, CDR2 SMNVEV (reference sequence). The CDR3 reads CASGAGTGPLYTF. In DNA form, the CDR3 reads TGTGCCAGCGGGGCCGGGACAGGCCCTCTCTACACCTTC.